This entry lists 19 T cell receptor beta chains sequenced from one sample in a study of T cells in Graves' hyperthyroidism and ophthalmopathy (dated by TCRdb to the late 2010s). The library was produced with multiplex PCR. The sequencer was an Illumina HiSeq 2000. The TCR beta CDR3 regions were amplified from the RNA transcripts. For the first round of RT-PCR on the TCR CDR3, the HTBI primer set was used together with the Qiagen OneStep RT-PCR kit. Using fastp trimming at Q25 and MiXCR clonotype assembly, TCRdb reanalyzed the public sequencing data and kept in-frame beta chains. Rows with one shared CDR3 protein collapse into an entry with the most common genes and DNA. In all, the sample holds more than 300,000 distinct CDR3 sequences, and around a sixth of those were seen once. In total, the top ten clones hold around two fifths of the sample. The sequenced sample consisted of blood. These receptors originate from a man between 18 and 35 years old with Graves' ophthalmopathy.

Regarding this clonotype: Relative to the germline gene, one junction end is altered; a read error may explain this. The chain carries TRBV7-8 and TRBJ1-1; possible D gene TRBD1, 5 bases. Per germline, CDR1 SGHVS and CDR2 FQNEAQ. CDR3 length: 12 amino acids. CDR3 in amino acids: CASSFADTKAFF. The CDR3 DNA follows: TGTGCCAGCAGCTTTGCGGACACTAAAGCTTTCTTT.

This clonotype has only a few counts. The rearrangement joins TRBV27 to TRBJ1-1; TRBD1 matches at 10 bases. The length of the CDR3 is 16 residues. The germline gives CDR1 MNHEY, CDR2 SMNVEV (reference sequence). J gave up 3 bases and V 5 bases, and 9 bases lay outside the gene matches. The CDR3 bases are TGTGCCAGCAGTATCGGGGGACAGGGGTCGGACACTGAAGCTTTCTTT. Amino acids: CASSIGGQGSDTEAFF.

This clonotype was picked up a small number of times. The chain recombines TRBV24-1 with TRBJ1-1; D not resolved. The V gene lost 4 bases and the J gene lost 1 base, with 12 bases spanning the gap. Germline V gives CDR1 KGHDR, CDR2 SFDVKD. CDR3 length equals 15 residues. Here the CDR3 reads CATSEVLPRNTEAFF. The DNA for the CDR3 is TGTGCCACCAGTGAGGTTCTTCCTAGGAACACTGAAGCTTTCTTT.

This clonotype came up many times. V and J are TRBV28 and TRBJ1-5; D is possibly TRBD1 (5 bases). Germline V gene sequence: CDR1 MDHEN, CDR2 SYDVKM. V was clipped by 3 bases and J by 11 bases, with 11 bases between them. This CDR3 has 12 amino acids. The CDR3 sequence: CASSLRGTAQHF. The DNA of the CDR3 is TGTGCCAGCAGTTTGCGGGGGACGGCCCAGCATTTT.

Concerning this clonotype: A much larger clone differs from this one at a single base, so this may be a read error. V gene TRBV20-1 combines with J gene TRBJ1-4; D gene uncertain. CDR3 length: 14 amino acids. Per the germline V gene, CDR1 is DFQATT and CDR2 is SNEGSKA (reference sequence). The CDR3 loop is CNASSVQQNEKLFF. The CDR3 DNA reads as TGCAATGCCTCGAGCGTACAGCAGAATGAAAAACTGTTTTTT.

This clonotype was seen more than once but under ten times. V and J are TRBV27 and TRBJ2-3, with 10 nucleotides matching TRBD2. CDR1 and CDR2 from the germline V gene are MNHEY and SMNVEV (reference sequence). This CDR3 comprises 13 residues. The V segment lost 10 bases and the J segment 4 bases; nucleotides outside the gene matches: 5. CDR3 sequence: CATGLADPDTQYF. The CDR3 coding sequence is TGTGCCACCGGACTAGCGGACCCAGATACGCAGTATTTT.

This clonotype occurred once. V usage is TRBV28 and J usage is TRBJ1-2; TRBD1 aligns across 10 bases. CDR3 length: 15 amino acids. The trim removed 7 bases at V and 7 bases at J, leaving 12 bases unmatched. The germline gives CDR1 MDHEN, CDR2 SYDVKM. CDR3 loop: CASTWRDRGLGGYTF. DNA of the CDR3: TGTGCCAGCACCTGGCGGGACAGGGGACTGGGTGGCTACACCTTC.

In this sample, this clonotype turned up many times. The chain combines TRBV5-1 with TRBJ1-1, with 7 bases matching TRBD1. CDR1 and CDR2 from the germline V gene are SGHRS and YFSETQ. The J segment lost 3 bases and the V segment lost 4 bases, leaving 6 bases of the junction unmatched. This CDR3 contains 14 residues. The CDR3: CASSIFDRDTEAFF. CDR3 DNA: TGCGCCAGCAGCATTTTCGACAGGGACACTGAAGCTTTCTTT.

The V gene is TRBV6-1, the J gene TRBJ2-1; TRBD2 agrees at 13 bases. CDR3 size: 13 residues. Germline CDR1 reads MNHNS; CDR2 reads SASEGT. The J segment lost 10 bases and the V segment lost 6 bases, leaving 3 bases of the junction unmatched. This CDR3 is CASRGTSGEEQFF. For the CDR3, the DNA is TGTGCCAGCAGGGGGACTAGCGGGGAGGAGCAGTTCTTC.

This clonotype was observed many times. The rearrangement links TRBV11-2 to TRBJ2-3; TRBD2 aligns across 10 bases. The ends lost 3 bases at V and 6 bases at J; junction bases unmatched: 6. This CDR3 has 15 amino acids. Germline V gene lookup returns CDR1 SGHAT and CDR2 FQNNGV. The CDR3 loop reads CASSFPAGGPDTQYF. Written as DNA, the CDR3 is TGTGCCAGCAGCTTCCCAGCGGGGGGGCCGGATACGCAGTATTTT.

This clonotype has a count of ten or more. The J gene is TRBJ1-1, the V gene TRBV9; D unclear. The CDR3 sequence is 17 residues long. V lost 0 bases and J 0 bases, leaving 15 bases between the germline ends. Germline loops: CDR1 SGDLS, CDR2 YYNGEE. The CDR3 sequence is CASSVGSQRTMNTEAFF. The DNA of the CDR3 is TGTGCCAGCAGCGTAGGATCACAGAGGACCATGAACACTGAAGCTTTCTTT.

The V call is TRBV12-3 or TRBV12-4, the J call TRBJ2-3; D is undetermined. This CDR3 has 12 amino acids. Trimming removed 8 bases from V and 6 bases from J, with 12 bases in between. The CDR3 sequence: CASSSAGDTQYF. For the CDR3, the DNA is TGTGCCAGCTCATCGGCTGGCGATACGCAGTATTTT.

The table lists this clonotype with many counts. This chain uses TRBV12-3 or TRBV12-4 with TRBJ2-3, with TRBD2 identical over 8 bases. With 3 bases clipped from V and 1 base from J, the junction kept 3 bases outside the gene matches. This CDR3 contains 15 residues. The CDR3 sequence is CASSLVRGGTDTQYF. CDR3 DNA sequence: TGTGCCAGCAGTTTGGTGCGGGGGGGCACAGATACGCAGTATTTT.

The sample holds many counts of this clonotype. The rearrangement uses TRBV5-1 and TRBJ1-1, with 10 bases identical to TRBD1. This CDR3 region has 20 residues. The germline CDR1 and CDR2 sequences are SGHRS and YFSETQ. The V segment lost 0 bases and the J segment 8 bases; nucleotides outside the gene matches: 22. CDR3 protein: CASSLAWISGTGARRGEAFF. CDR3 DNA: TGCGCCAGCAGCTTGGCCTGGATCTCCGGGACAGGGGCCCGACGAGGCGAAGCTTTCTTT.

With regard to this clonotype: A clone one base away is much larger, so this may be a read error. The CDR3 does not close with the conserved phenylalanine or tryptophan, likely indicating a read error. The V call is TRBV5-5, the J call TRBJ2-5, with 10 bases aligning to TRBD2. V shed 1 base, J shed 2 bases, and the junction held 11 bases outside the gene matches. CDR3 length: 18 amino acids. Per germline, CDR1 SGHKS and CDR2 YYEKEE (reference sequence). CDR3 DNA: TGTGCCAGCAGCTTGTCGGTAGCGGGGGGAAACCGACAAGAGACCCAGTACCTC. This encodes CASSLSVAGGNRQETQYL.

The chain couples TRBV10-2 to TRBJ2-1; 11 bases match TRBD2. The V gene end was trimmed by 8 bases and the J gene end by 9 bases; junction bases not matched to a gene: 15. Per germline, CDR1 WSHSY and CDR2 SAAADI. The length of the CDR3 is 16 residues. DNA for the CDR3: TGCGCCAGCGGTAATATAGCGGGGGGGCCGGTAAGTGAGCAGTTCTTC. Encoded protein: CASGNIAGGPVSEQFF.

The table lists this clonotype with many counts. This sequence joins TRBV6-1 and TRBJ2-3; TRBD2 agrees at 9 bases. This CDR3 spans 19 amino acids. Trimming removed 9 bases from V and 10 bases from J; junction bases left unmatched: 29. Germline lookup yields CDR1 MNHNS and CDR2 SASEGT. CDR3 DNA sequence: TGTGCCAGTAGAGTCGGTCTGCATCTTCCGACTAGCGGCGACGGGGCGCAGTATTTT. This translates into CASRVGLHLPTSGDGAQYF.

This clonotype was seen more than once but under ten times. The CDR3 protein is CASSLGTPVDTQYF. The DNA of the CDR3 is TGTGCCAGCAGCTTGGGGACCCCCGTGGATACGCAGTATTTT. V and J are TRBV5-4 and TRBJ2-3; no clear D. The CDR3 length is 14 residues. Germline V gene data show CDR1 as SGHNT and CDR2 as YYREEE (reference sequence). V shed 0 bases and J shed 6 bases, with 11 bases lying between them.

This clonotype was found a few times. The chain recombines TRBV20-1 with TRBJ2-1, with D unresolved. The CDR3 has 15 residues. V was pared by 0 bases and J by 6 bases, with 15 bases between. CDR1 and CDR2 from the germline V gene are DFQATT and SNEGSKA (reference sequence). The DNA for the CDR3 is TGCAGTGCTAGAGATCTCCTAGACCCGGCCAATGAGCAGTTCTTC. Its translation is CSARDLLDPANEQFF.